These 24 T cell receptor beta chains were all obtained from the same sample, sequenced in a study of T cells in Graves' hyperthyroidism and ophthalmopathy. From RNA transcripts, TCR beta CDR3 regions were amplified. TCR CDR3 regions were first amplified by RT-PCR with HTBI primers. TCRdb fed the multiplex PCR reads into MiXCR, producing one record per CDR3 protein. The sample consists of around 700,000 distinct CDR3 sequences, about a third of them appearing once. Sequencing used blood. The origin of the receptors is a woman aged 40 to 50 with Graves' hyperthyroidism.

This clonotype was seen a handful of times. V usage is TRBV5-1 and J usage is TRBJ2-7; 7 nucleotides match TRBD2. Germline V CDR1 and CDR2: SGHRS, YFSETQ. Trimming cost V 4 bases and J 3 bases; bases outside gene matches: 7. This CDR3 has 14 amino acids. In DNA, the CDR3 is TGCGCCAGCAGCAGGTCTAGCGGATTCTACGAGCAGTACTTC. It is translated as CASSRSSGFYEQYF.

The chain recombines TRBV7-9 with TRBJ1-5; the D is unclear. Trimming stripped 3 bases from V and 5 bases from J, with 8 bases between. Germline lookup yields CDR1 SEHNR and CDR2 FQNEAQ (reference sequence). CDR3 size: 13 residues. CDR3 residues: CASSFGDDQPQHF. In nucleotides, the CDR3 is TGTGCCAGCAGCTTTGGGGATGATCAGCCCCAGCATTTT.

CDR3 in DNA: TGTGCCAGCAGGATAACATCGGGCCGTGGCTACACCTTC. Translation gives CASRITSGRGYTF. V usage is TRBV12-3 or TRBV12-4 and J usage is TRBJ1-2; the D is unclear. The V end was cut by 6 bases, the J end by 7 bases, with 15 bases between. CDR3 length: 13 amino acids.

The chain has TRBV29-1 and TRBJ1-4; 8 nucleotides agree with TRBD1. Germline CDR1 reads SQVTM; CDR2 reads ANQGSEA. This CDR3 has 15 residues. Germline trimming cut 6 bases from V and 4 bases from J; bases unmatched to any gene: 10. The CDR3 loop is CSVPGTGASNEKLFF. The CDR3 nucleotides are TGCAGCGTGCCCGGGACAGGTGCAAGTAATGAAAAACTGTTTTTT.

A note on this clonotype: The CDR3 does not end in the conserved phenylalanine or tryptophan, so this is likely a read error. J is TRBJ1-1 and V is TRBV5-1, with D possibly TRBD1 on 5 matching bases. This CDR3 is 13 amino acids long. The germline gives CDR1 SGHRS, CDR2 YFSETQ. V was cut by 2 bases and J by 5 bases, with 10 bases left in between. CDR3: CASSFQGRTEAFS. In DNA, the CDR3 is TGCGCCAGCAGCTTTCAGGGTCGTACTGAAGCTTTCTCT.

This sequence joins TRBV6-5 and TRBJ2-7, with 9 bases aligning to TRBD2. J was trimmed by 4 bases and V by 4 bases; bases with no gene match: 8. The V gene's germline CDR1 is MNHEY and CDR2 SVGAGI. The CDR3 runs to 15 residues. CDR3 sequence reads: CASSWEGGGEYEQYF. CDR3 bases: TGTGCCAGCAGTTGGGAGGGCGGGGGGGAGTACGAGCAGTACTTC.

V usage is TRBV11-2 and J usage is TRBJ2-2, with D possibly matching TRBD1 (5 bases). V shed 1 base and J shed 3 bases, with 12 bases lying between them. This CDR3 has 16 amino acids. Germline V gene lookup returns CDR1 SGHAT and CDR2 FQNNGV. CDR3 nucleotides: TGTGCCAGCAGCTTAGTCAGGGTGCAAGACACCGGGGAGCTGTTTTTT. Encoded protein: CASSLVRVQDTGELFF.

The rearrangement links TRBV6-6 to TRBJ1-3; perhaps TRBD1 as D (5 bases). Germline CDR1 MNHNY, CDR2 SVGAGI (reference sequence). This CDR3 is 16 amino acids long. V was pared by 6 bases and J by 3 bases, with 18 bases between. CDR3 loop: CASSLPQGLGGNTIYF. CDR3 coding DNA: TGTGCCAGCAGCCTACCCCAGGGTTTGGGTGGAAACACCATATATTTT.

This clonotype has ten or more counts. V and J are TRBV10-1 and TRBJ2-2; D not certain. The CDR3 has 14 residues. Germline lookup yields CDR1 WNHNN and CDR2 SYGVQD (reference sequence). V was clipped by 2 bases and J by 6 bases, with 10 bases between them. The CDR3 DNA reads as TGCGCCAGCAGTGAGGACCTACTGCCCGGGGAGCTGTTTTTT. As protein: CASSEDLLPGELFF.

About this clonotype: The junction and the germline gene differ at one end; a read error may be behind it. The chain has TRBV5-4 and TRBJ1-6; tentative D call: TRBD1 (6 bases). Germline lookup yields CDR1 SGHNT and CDR2 YYREEE (reference sequence). CDR3 length: 15 residues. In nucleotides, the CDR3 is TGTACCAGCAGCTCTAGGACAGAGTCTAATTCACCCCTCCACTTT. Translated, it gives CTSSSRTESNSPLHF. Full variable domain (outside the CDR3, taken from reference TRBV5-4 and TRBJ1-6): ETGVTQSPTHLIKTRGQQVTLRCSSQSGHNTVSWYQQALGQGPQFIFQYYREEENGRGNFPPRFSGLQFPNYSSELNVNALELDDSALYLCTSSSRTESNSPLHFGNGTRLTVT.

The rearrangement links TRBV10-3 to TRBJ1-4; D gene ambiguous. CDR3 length equals 15 residues. Germline values: CDR1 ENHRY, CDR2 SYGVKD. V dropped 4 bases and J dropped 2 bases, with 11 bases sitting between them. CDR3 region: CAISAAGSTNEKLFF. The CDR3 DNA is TGTGCCATCAGTGCGGCCGGGAGTACTAATGAAAAACTGTTTTTT.

Many counts were recorded for this clonotype. The rearrangement uses TRBV20-1 and TRBJ1-2, with TRBD1 as a possible D gene (5 bases). Between the trimmed V and J ends, which lost 2 bases and 4 bases, there was a span of 11 bases. Germline-derived CDR1 and CDR2 are DFQATT and SNEGSKA (reference sequence). The CDR3 sequence is 13 residues long. The CDR3 sequence is CSARTDRAYGYTF. In DNA, the CDR3 is TGCAGTGCTAGAACCGACAGAGCCTATGGCTACACCTTC.

The chain links TRBV25-1 to TRBJ1-2, with 7 positions matching TRBD1. Germline V CDR1 and CDR2: MGHDK, SYGVNS. This CDR3 spans 16 amino acids. The V and J ends lost 2 bases and 2 bases, in that order; junction bases with no gene match: 8. The DNA of the CDR3 is TGTGCCAGCAGTGAAGGGCCGCCGGGACAGAACTATGGCTACACCTTC. Its translation is CASSEGPPGQNYGYTF.

To note about this clonotype: This may be a read error, as it is one base from a much larger clone. The chain is built from TRBV20-1 and TRBJ1-3, with a tentative D call TRBD1 (5 bases). Trimming shortened V by 6 bases and J by 9 bases, and 15 bases separated the two germline ends. Germline V CDR1 and CDR2: DFQATT, SNEGSKA (reference sequence). CDR3 size: 12 residues. The CDR3 protein is CSAPAGVSTIYF. For the CDR3, the DNA is TGCAGTGCCCCTGCGGGGGTAAGCACCATATATTTT.

Concerning this clonotype: This may be a read error, as it is one base from a much larger clone. The rearrangement joins TRBV29-1 to TRBJ2-5, with unresolved D. The germline V and J ends were trimmed by 5 bases and 2 bases, with 12 bases remaining between them. The CDR3 is made up of 13 amino acids. Germline lookup yields CDR1 SQVTM and CDR2 ANQGSEA. This CDR3 is CSVRLRLQETQYF. DNA of the CDR3: TGCAGCGTTAGGTTACGGCTTCAAGAGACCCAGTACTTC.

This clonotype appeared many times. The CDR3 DNA reads TGCGCCAGCAGCCAAGAGGGCCAGGCATCTGCCTACGAGCAGTACTTC. Protein: CASSQEGQASAYEQYF. V gene TRBV4-3 combines with J gene TRBJ2-7; D ambiguous. V lost 0 bases and J 2 bases, leaving 14 bases between the germline ends. The CDR3 totals 16 residues. CDR1 LGHNA and CDR2 YSLEER come from the germline V gene.

V gene TRBV11-2 combines with J gene TRBJ1-2; TRBD1 matches at 7 bases. CDR1 is SGHAT and CDR2 is FQNNGV in the germline V gene. This CDR3 comprises 14 residues. V was pared by 5 bases and J by 6 bases, with 9 bases of the junction left unmatched. The CDR3 DNA sequence: TGTGCCAGCAGCAGGAGGGGGCAGTTTGATGGCTACACCTTC. Translation gives CASSRRGQFDGYTF.

On this clonotype: A much larger clone is a single base away; this may be a read error. The CDR3 DNA is TGTGCCACCAAACCCGGACCGCCCCCCGGGAGCCAGCATTTT. Translating it yields CATKPGPPPGSQHF. The rearrangement links TRBV24-1 to TRBJ1-5, with unresolved D. Trimming removed 8 bases at V and 12 bases at J, with 22 bases between. The CDR3 spans 14 residues. Germline V gene data show CDR1 as KGHDR and CDR2 as SFDVKD.

Of note for this clonotype: A much larger clone differs by one base, so this may be a read error. The CDR3 DNA follows: TGTGTCAGCAGCTTAGCCTGGGGCGGGGAGCTGTTTTTT. Translated: CVSSLAWGGELFF. The V and J genes are TRBV7-2 and TRBJ2-2, with D uncertain. The CDR3 sequence is 13 residues long. Germline CDR1 and CDR2: SGHTA and FQGNSA.

The gene calls are TRBV24-1 and TRBJ2-3; TRBD2 matches 9 bases. Germline values: CDR1 KGHDR, CDR2 SFDVKD. The CDR3 extends over 15 amino acids. V dropped 3 bases and J dropped 4; count of bases not matched to a gene: 4. The DNA of the CDR3 is TGTGCCACCAGTGATGTAGCGGGGGTTGCAGATACGCAGTATTTT. Encoded protein: CATSDVAGVADTQYF.

This clonotype has more than one count but fewer than ten. The chain combines TRBV7-2 with TRBJ2-6; D uncertain. V gave up 5 bases and J gave up 3 bases, with 17 bases separating them. CDR1 is SGHTA and CDR2 is FQGNSA in the germline V gene. The CDR3 length is 17 residues. The CDR3 sequence is CASSQDLGLDGANVLTF. The DNA of the CDR3 is TGTGCCAGCAGCCAAGACCTAGGCCTTGATGGGGCCAACGTCCTGACTTTC.

Only a few counts were recorded for this clonotype. For the CDR3, the DNA is TGCAGTGCTAGAAGTCATGTGGGTCAGCCCCAGCATTTT. This sequence encodes CSARSHVGQPQHF. The rearrangement joins TRBV20-1 to TRBJ1-5; D not certain. CDR1 and CDR2 from the germline V gene are DFQATT and SNEGSKA (reference sequence). V lost 2 bases and J 6 bases, leaving 11 bases between the germline ends. The length of the CDR3 is 13 residues.

This clonotype showed up many times. The chain joins TRBV12-3 or TRBV12-4 to TRBJ1-1; D perhaps matches TRBD1 (5 bases). CDR3 size: 14 residues. V dropped 3 bases and J dropped 1 base, with 9 bases sitting between them. For the CDR3, the DNA is TGTGCCAGCAGTTTCCTTGGACAGAACACTGAAGCTTTCTTT. Translating it yields CASSFLGQNTEAFF.

V gene TRBV20-1 combines with J gene TRBJ1-2; D might be TRBD1 (6 bases). Trimming took 6 bases from V and 8 from J, leaving 25 bases between them. The CDR3 loop spans 15 amino acids. CDR1 is DFQATT, CDR2 SNEGSKA, per germline (reference sequence). CDR3 protein: CSAGGGRGTGVGYTF. The DNA of the CDR3 is TGCAGTGCCGGAGGGGGGCGAGGGACCGGCGTGGGCTACACCTTC.